This entry lists 18 T cell receptor beta chains sequenced from one sample in a study of CD8 T cells in ankylosing spondylitis. MiXCR was run by TCRdb on the 5' RACE reads, yielding one entry per CDR3 protein. The sample carries 700,000 to 850,000 distinct CDR3 sequences, roughly 10% recorded once. Their target antigens are unknown. Notes on the study in general: Blood of patients with ankylosing spondylitis appeared to be characterized by a TCR beta motif of fewer than 10 highly homologous variants.

Input material: blood, either unsorted or a sorted T cell fraction (not recorded which). These receptor sequences come from a male donor with ankylosing spondylitis.

This clonotype was counted only a few times. The V gene is TRBV5-5, the J gene TRBJ2-3; D may correspond to TRBD1 or TRBD2 (5 bases each). The CDR3 contains 17 residues. Germline V gene lookup returns CDR1 SGHKS and CDR2 YYEKEE (reference sequence). The V gene lost 3 bases and the J gene lost 2 bases, with 19 bases spanning the gap. In DNA form, the CDR3 reads TGTGCCAGCAGCTCTCCCGTAGGGACGGACCTCACAGATACGCAGTATTTT. It translates to CASSSPVGTDLTDTQYF.

The rearrangement joins TRBV7-2 to TRBJ2-1; weak D call: TRBD2 (5 bases). The V gene's germline CDR1 is SGHTA and CDR2 FQGNSA. Trimming pared 8 bases from V and 8 bases from J, leaving 19 bases between. This CDR3 is 14 amino acids long. CDR3 protein: CASARTDRWYEQFF. The CDR3 DNA is TGTGCCAGCGCCAGGACTGACCGGTGGTATGAGCAGTTCTTC.

The chain employs TRBV5-1 and TRBJ1-2, with D perhaps matching TRBD1 (5 bases). The CDR3 has 12 residues. Germline V CDR1 and CDR2: SGHRS, YFSETQ. Trimming left V 4 bases short and J 10 bases short, with 14 bases between. CDR3 DNA: TGCGCCAGCAGCCACTCGGGACCCTCCTACACCTTC. Translation: CASSHSGPSYTF. The variable domain in full, with the rest retrieved from reference TRBV5-1 and TRBJ1-2, is KAGVTQTPRYLIKTRGQQVTLSCSPISGHRSVSWYQQTPGQGLQFLFEYFSETQRNKGNFPGRFSGRQFSNSRSEMNVSTLELGDSALYLCASSHSGPSYTFGSGTRLTVV.

This clonotype was seen a handful of times. V usage is TRBV20-1 and J usage is TRBJ2-7; 7 bases are a match to TRBD1. V gave up 1 base and J gave up 0 bases; unmatched junction bases: 3. This CDR3 contains 14 residues. Per the germline V gene, CDR1 is DFQATT and CDR2 is SNEGSKA (reference sequence). CDR3 residues: CSARVTGRSYEQYF. The DNA of the CDR3 is TGCAGTGCTAGAGTGACAGGGCGCTCCTACGAGCAGTACTTC.

The sample holds many counts of this clonotype. The chain recombines TRBV4-3 with TRBJ2-1; 8 positions agree with TRBD1. CDR3 length equals 17 residues. Germline CDR1 LGHNA, CDR2 YSLEER. With 3 bases clipped from V and 8 bases from J, the junction kept 15 bases outside the gene matches. CDR3 coding DNA: TGCGCCAGCAGCCAGGGATTTGACAGGGGAGGTTCCGATGAGCAGTTCTTC. Its protein is CASSQGFDRGGSDEQFF.

The chain has TRBV12-3 or TRBV12-4 and TRBJ1-1; possible D gene TRBD1, 5 bases. The CDR3 consists of 13 residues. V lost 6 bases to trimming and J lost 5 bases, with 13 bases between them. CDR3 sequence: CASRGGGWTEAFF. The CDR3 region has the DNA TGTGCCAGCAGGGGGGGGGGATGGACTGAAGCTTTCTTT.

This clonotype was observed a handful of times. The V gene is TRBV27, the J gene TRBJ2-5; TRBD2 aligns across 7 bases. In germline, CDR1 is MNHEY, CDR2 SMNVEV (reference sequence). J lost 7 bases, V lost 4 bases, and 6 bases had no gene match. This CDR3 contains 13 residues. CDR3 DNA: TGTGCCAGCAGTTGGGGCGGCGGGGGGACCCAGTACTTC. This gives the protein CASSWGGGGTQYF.

This chain joins TRBV5-1 and TRBJ2-5; D unresolved. Germline CDR1 is SGHRS and CDR2 is YFSETQ. There are 13 residues in the CDR3. V lost 4 bases, J lost 4 bases, and 11 bases lay in between. The DNA of the CDR3 is TGCGCCAGCAGCGTAAGTCCACCAGAGACCCAGTACTTC. Encoded protein: CASSVSPPETQYF.

This clonotype has only a few counts. The rearrangement links TRBV20-1 to TRBJ2-7; 12 bases fit TRBD2. The CDR3 consists of 14 residues. Germline assignment: CDR1 DFQATT and CDR2 SNEGSKA (reference sequence). V lost 0 bases to trimming and J lost 6 bases; unmatched junction nucleotides: 3. CDR3 sequence reads: CSARDTLAGGEQYF. In nucleotides, the CDR3 is TGCAGTGCTAGAGATACACTAGCGGGGGGCGAGCAGTACTTC.

There are a few counts of this clonotype. The chain carries TRBV20-1 and TRBJ1-1; TRBD1 agrees at 11 bases. This CDR3 is built from 12 residues. In germline, CDR1 is DFQATT, CDR2 SNEGSKA (reference sequence). V shed 2 bases, J shed 11 bases, and the junction held 4 bases outside the gene matches. The CDR3: CSARQGQGAAFF. The CDR3 DNA follows: TGCAGTGCTAGACAAGGACAGGGGGCGGCTTTCTTT.

A few counts support this clonotype. The chain carries TRBV6-1 and TRBJ1-2; D may be TRBD1 (6 bases). Per germline, CDR1 MNHNS and CDR2 SASEGT. The CDR3 is 13 residues long. The V end lost 6 bases, the J end lost 4 bases, and 12 bases lay between the germline ends. The CDR3 sequence is CASRGAGSYGYTF. CDR3 coding DNA: TGTGCCAGCAGGGGGGCCGGAAGCTATGGCTACACCTTC.

This chain links TRBV20-1 with TRBJ2-5; TRBD1 matches 9 bases. The CDR3 covers 15 residues. The V segment lost 4 bases and the J segment 7 bases; nucleotides outside the gene matches: 13. Germline CDR1 is DFQATT and CDR2 is SNEGSKA (reference sequence). CDR3 in DNA: TGCAGTGCTAAACTCCGGGACAGGGAATTAGGGACCCAGTACTTC. Its protein product is CSAKLRDRELGTQYF.

About this clonotype: A read error may produce the germline difference seen at one junction end. DNA of the CDR3: TGCAGTGTTAGAGGCCACGCTCCGGGATCGCAAGAGACCCAGTACTTC. Its translation: CSVRGHAPGSQETQYF. V gene TRBV20-1 combines with J gene TRBJ2-5; a possible D gene is TRBD2 (5 bases). The CDR3 consists of 16 residues. Germline lookup yields CDR1 DFQATT and CDR2 SNEGSKA (reference sequence).

This clonotype was recorded a few times. V gene TRBV6-5 combines with J gene TRBJ2-1; 9 bases align to TRBD2. Germline CDR1 and CDR2: MNHEY and SVGAGI. The ends lost 4 bases at V and 6 bases at J; junction bases unmatched: 10. The CDR3 is made up of 16 amino acids. CDR3 protein: CASSWQLAGEGNEQFF. The CDR3 nucleotides are TGTGCCAGCAGTTGGCAATTAGCGGGAGAGGGCAATGAGCAGTTCTTC.

This clonotype has just a few counts. V is TRBV24-1 and J is TRBJ1-2; D is perhaps TRBD1 (6 bases). From germline, CDR1 is KGHDR and CDR2 SFDVKD. This CDR3 is 13 amino acids long. With 3 bases removed from V and 6 bases from J, the gap between germline ends came to 10 bases. CDR3 residues: CATSDTGIHGYTF. The CDR3 bases are TGTGCCACCAGTGATACAGGGATCCATGGCTACACCTTC.

This chain's CDR3 is CATSRPGFMNTEAFF. The CDR3 DNA follows: TGTGCCACCAGCAGACCGGGCTTTATGAACACTGAAGCTTTCTTT. This chain connects TRBV15 to TRBJ1-1, with D unresolved. There are 15 residues in the CDR3. V dropped 2 bases and J dropped 0 bases, with 10 bases sitting between them. Germline V gene sequence: CDR1 LNHNV, CDR2 YYDKDF (reference sequence).

This clonotype was seen many times. The chain links TRBV25-1 to TRBJ1-6; 7 positions match TRBD1. Per germline, CDR1 MGHDK and CDR2 SYGVNS. The junction had 6 bases not matched to a gene; V was cut back by 7 bases and J by 9 bases. The CDR3 is made up of 13 amino acids. The CDR3 DNA follows: TGTGCCAGCACAGACAGGGTTCTTTCACCCCTCCACTTT. Protein sequence: CASTDRVLSPLHF.

The chain joins TRBV6-2 or TRBV6-3 to TRBJ1-6; 7 nucleotides agree with TRBD1. CDR1 and CDR2 (germline): MNHEY, SVGEGT. This CDR3 has 15 amino acids. The V gene end was trimmed by 8 bases and the J gene end by 4 bases; junction bases not matched to a gene: 8. The chain's CDR3 is CASRDQDRYNSPLHF. Here the CDR3 DNA reads TGTGCCAGCCGAGACCAGGACAGGTATAATTCACCCCTCCACTTT.